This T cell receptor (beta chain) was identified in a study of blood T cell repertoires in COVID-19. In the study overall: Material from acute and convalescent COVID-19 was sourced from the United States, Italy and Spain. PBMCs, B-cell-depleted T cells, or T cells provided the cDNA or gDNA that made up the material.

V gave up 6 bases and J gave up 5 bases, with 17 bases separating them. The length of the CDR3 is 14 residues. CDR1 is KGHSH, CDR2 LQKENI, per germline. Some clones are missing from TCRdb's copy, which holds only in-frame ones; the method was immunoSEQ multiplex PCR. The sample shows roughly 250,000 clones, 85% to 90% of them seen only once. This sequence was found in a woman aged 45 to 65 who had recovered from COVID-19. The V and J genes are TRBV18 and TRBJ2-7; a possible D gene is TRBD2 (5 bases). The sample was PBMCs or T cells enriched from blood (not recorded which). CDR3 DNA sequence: TGTGCCAGCTCCCGCATGGAGGTTCTCCACGAGCAGTACTTC. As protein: CASSRMEVLHEQYF.